The present TCR beta chain was sequenced within a study of cytomegalovirus exposure and HLA in healthy donors. Study results and limitations: The study flagged approximately 180 TCR beta chains as cytomegalovirus-associated.

60 Vbeta and 13 Jbeta primers were used in PCR. Libraries were prepared by immunoSEQ multiplex PCR; TCRdb keeps only in-frame clonotypes and omits some of them. The data show a few hundred thousand clones, around 89% seen once. The CDR3 is made up of 14 amino acids. Trimming cost V 1 base and J 10 bases, with 16 bases left between them. CDR1 SGHNT and CDR2 YENEEA come from the germline V gene. Comments on this clone: Its matching antigen is unknown.

This TCR was recovered from a woman younger than 30 in good health and CMV-seronegative. The chain has TRBV11-3 and TRBJ1-1; D perhaps matches TRBD1 (5 bases). Sequenced sample: PBMCs. The CDR3 loop reads CASSLGAPGGVAFF. The CDR3 DNA follows: TGTGCCAGCAGCTTAGGGGCCCCGGGGGGTGTAGCTTTCTTT.